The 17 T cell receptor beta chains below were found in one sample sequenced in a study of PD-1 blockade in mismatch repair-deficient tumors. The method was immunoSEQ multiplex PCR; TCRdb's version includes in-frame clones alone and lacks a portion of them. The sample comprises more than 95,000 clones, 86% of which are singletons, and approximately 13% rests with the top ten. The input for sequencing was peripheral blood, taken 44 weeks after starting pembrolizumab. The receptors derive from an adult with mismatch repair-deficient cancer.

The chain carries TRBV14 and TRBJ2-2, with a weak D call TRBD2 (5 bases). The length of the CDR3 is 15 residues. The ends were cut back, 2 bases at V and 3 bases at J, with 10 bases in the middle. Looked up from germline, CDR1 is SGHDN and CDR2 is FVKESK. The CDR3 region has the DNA TGTGCCAGCAGCCAAAGAGGGCGGGACACCGGGGAGCTGTTTTTT. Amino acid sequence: CASSQRGRDTGELFF.

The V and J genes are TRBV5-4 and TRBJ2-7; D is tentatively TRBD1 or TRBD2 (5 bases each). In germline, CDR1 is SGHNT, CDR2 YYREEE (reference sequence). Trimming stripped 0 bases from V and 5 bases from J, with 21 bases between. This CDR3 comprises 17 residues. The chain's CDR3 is CASSLASLGQKDNEQYF. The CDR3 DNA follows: TGTGCCAGCAGCTTGGCTAGCTTAGGACAAAAGGACAACGAGCAGTACTTC. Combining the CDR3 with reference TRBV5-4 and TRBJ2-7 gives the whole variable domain ETGVTQSPTHLIKTRGQQVTLRCSSQSGHNTVSWYQQALGQGPQFIFQYYREEENGRGNFPPRFSGLQFPNYSSELNVNALELDDSALYLCASSLASLGQKDNEQYFGPGTRLTVT.

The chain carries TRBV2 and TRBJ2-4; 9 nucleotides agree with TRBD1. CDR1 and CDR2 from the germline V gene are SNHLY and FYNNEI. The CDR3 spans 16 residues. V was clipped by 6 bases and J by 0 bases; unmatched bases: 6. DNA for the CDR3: TGTGCCAGCAGGACCGGGACAGGGCTAGCCAAAAACATTCAGTACTTC. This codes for CASRTGTGLAKNIQYF.

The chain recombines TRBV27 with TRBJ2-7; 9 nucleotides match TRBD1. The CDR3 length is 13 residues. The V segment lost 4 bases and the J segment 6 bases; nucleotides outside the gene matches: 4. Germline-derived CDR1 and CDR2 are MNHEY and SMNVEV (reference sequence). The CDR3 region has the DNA TGTGCCAGCAGTTCACAGGGGGCAGCCGAGCAGTACTTC. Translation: CASSSQGAAEQYF.

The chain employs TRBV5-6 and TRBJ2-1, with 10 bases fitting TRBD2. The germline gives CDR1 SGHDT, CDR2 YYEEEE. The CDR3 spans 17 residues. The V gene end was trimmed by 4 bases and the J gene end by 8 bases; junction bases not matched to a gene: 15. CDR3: CASSTTASGSYDDEQFF. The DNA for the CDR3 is TGTGCCAGCAGCACCACCGCTAGCGGGAGCTACGACGATGAGCAGTTCTTC. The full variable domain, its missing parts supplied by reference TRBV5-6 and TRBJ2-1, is DAGVTQSPTHLIKTRGQQVTLRCSPKSGHDTVSWYQQALGQGPQFIFQYYEEEERQRGNFPDRFSGHQFPNYSSELNVNALLLGDSALYLCASSTTASGSYDDEQFFGPGTRLTVL.

The CDR3 bases are TGTGCCAGCAGTGAATGGGGCCGCGGGGAGCTGTTTTTT. This sequence encodes CASSEWGRGELFF. J is TRBJ2-2 and V is TRBV25-1; perhaps TRBD1 as D (5 bases). Trimming removed 1 base at V and 7 bases at J, with 7 bases between. CDR1 is MGHDK, CDR2 SYGVNS, per germline. CDR3 length: 13 amino acids.

In nucleotides, the CDR3 is TGCAGCGTAGTCTCCGGGAACAACTATGGCTACACCTTC. This gives the protein CSVVSGNNYGYTF. The rearrangement joins TRBV29-1 to TRBJ1-2, with D hard to call. V gave up 6 bases and J gave up 2 bases, with 13 bases separating them. The CDR3 runs to 13 residues. Germline CDR1 reads SQVTM; CDR2 reads ANQGSEA.

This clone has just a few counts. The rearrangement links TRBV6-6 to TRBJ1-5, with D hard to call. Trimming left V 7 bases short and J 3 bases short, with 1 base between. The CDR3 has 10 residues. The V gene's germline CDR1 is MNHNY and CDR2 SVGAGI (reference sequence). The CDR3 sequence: CASNNQPQHF. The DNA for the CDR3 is TGTGCCAGCAACAATCAGCCCCAGCATTTT.

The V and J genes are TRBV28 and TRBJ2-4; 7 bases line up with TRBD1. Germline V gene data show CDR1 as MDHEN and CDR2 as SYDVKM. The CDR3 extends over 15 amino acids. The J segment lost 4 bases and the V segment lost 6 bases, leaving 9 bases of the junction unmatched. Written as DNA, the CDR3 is TGTGCCAGCAGGGGGTCCGGGACAGTTAAAAACATTCAGTACTTC. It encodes CASRGSGTVKNIQYF.

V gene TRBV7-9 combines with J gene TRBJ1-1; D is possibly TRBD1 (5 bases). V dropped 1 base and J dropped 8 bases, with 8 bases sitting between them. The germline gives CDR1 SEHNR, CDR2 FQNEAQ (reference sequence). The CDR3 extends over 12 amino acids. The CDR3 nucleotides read TGTGCCAGCAGCTTAGGGGACCGCGAAGCTTTCTTT. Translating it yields CASSLGDREAFF.

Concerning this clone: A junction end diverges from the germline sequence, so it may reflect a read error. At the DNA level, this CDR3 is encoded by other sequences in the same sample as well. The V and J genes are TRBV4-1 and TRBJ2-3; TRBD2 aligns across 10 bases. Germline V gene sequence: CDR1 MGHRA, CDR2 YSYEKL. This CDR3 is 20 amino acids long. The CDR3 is CASSQVISLKGLAVTDTQYF. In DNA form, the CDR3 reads TGCGCCAGCAGCCAAGTCATAAGCCTAAAAGGACTAGCGGTCACAGATACACAGTATTTT.

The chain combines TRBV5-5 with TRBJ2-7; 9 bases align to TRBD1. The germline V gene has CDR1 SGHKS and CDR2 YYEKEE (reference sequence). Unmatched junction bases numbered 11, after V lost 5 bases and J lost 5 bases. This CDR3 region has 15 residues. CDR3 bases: TGTGCCAGCAGTTCCCCCGGGACAGGGATCGACGAGCAGTACTTC. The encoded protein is CASSSPGTGIDEQYF. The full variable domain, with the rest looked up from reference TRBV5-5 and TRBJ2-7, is DAGVTQSPTHLIKTRGQQVTLRCSPISGHKSVSWYQQVLGQGPQFIFQYYEKEERGRGNFPDRFSARQFPNYSSELNVNALLLGDSALYLCASSSPGTGIDEQYFGPGTRLTVT.

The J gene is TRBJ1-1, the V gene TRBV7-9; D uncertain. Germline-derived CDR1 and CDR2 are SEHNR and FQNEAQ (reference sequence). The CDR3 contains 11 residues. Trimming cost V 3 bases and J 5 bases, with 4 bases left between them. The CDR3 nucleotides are TGTGCCAGCAGCTTGGGGACTGAAGCTTTCTTT. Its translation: CASSLGTEAFF.

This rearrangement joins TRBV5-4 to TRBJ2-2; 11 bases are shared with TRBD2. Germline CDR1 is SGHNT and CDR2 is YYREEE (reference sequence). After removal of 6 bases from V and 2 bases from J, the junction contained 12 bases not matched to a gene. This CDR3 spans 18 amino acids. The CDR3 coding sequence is TGTGCCAGCACCGGTGACACGGGGACTAGCGGAAACACCGGGGAGCTGTTTTTT. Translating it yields CASTGDTGTSGNTGELFF.

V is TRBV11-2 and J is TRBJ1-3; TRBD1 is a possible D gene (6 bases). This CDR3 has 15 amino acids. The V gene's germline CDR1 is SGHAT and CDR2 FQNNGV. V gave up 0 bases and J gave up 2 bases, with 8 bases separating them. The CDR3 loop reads CASSLDAGAGNTIYF. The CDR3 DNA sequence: TGTGCCAGCAGCTTAGATGCAGGGGCTGGAAACACCATATATTTT.

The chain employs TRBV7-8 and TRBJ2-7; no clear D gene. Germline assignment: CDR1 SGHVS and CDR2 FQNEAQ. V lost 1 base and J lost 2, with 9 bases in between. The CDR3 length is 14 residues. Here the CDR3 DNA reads TGTGCCAGCAGCTTAGGCAGAAAGACCTACGAGCAGTACTTC. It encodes CASSLGRKTYEQYF.

The CDR3 nucleotides are TGTGCCAGCTGGGGCACAGTTGGAGGGCGCGGTCAAGAGACCCAGTACTTC. It codes for CASWGTVGGRGQETQYF. This rearrangement joins TRBV2 to TRBJ2-5; TRBD2 might be the D (6 bases). The CDR3 runs to 17 residues. Per the germline V gene, CDR1 is SNHLY and CDR2 is FYNNEI. With 8 bases removed from V and 2 bases from J, the gap between germline ends came to 24 bases.